The 9 T cell receptor beta chains listed next were all sequenced from one sample in a study of molecular identifiers for immune sequencing clone quantification. TCRdb independently ran MiXCR on the PCR reads; one entry per CDR3 protein. The data contain approximately 550,000 distinct CDR3 sequences, about a fifth of them singletons. Sequences were obtained from naive CD8+ T cells from blood, with Jurkat cell RNA spiked in. The subset is: FACS-sorted CD8+CD4-CCR7+CD45RA+ naive T cells. Receptors originate from a human donor in good health. Some libraries in this study had Jurkat cell RNA spiked in.

Concerning this clonotype: The limits of the CDR3 on the DNA are not certain, so only TCRdb's listed CDR3 is given. The rearrangement joins TRBV28 to TRBJ1-5. CDR1 is MDHEN and CDR2 is SYDVKM in the germline V gene. The CDR3 length is 14 residues, termini included. CDR3 loop: CASSTSDGNQPQHF.

This chain links TRBV4-2 with TRBJ2-3; 9 nucleotides match TRBD2. The CDR3 is 17 residues long. The germline gives CDR1 LGHNA, CDR2 YNFKEQ. Trimming took 0 bases from V and 6 from J; bases not matched to a gene: 10. CDR3 bases: TGTGCCAGCAGCCAAGATGGGGCGGGAGGGAGAGGGGATACGCAGTATTTT. This translates into CASSQDGAGGRGDTQYF.

This clonotype has more than one count but fewer than ten. The rearrangement links TRBV12-3 or TRBV12-4 to TRBJ1-4; TRBD1 is a possible D gene (6 bases). V dropped 3 bases and J dropped 8 bases, with 16 bases sitting between them. CDR3 length equals 15 residues. DNA of the CDR3: TGTGCCAGCAGTTTGAACAGGGTGTCTACCGAAAAACTGTTTTTT. Protein: CASSLNRVSTEKLFF.

Worth noting for this clonotype: A much larger clone lies one base from this, so it may be a read error. The V gene is TRBV7-9, the J gene TRBJ2-5, with a weak D call TRBD2 (5 bases). Germline CDR1 is SEHNR and CDR2 is FQNEAQ (reference sequence). The ends were cut back, 0 bases at V and 0 bases at J, with 8 bases in the middle. CDR3 size: 15 residues. CDR3 protein: CASSLAAEYQETQYF. CDR3 sequence (DNA): TGTGCCAGCAGCTTAGCAGCGGAGTACCAAGAGACCCAGTACTTC.

The sample holds a few counts of this clonotype. The chain is built from TRBV4-3 and TRBJ2-3; D assignment may be TRBD1 or TRBD2 (5 bases each). The germline gives CDR1 LGHNA, CDR2 YSLEER. The V and J ends lost 0 bases and 1 base respectively, with 11 bases between them. There are 16 residues in the CDR3. CDR3 sequence: CASSQDVGERTDTQYF. CDR3 in DNA: TGCGCCAGCAGCCAAGATGTGGGGGAACGCACAGATACGCAGTATTTT.

V usage is TRBV9 and J usage is TRBJ2-1; 7 positions agree with TRBD2. Germline V gene lookup returns CDR1 SGDLS and CDR2 YYNGEE. The CDR3 runs to 17 residues. V shed 4 bases and J 7 bases; nucleotides not matched to a gene: 17. This CDR3 is CASSPHLFAGVGNEQFF. The CDR3 coding sequence is TGTGCCAGCAGCCCCCACCTCTTTGCGGGAGTTGGTAATGAGCAGTTCTTC.

The chain carries TRBV7-2 and TRBJ2-2, with 8 bases that match TRBD1. This CDR3 is 21 amino acids long. Germline CDR1 reads SGHTA; CDR2 reads FQGNSA. Unmatched junction bases numbered 24, after V lost 5 bases and J lost 4 bases. The CDR3 loop is CASSEALGGFRGQGGTGELFF. The CDR3 DNA sequence: TGTGCCAGCAGCGAAGCGTTAGGAGGATTCAGAGGACAGGGCGGCACCGGGGAGCTGTTTTTT.

This clonotype was detected only once. This sequence joins TRBV23-1 and TRBJ2-7; no reliable D call. TRBV23-1 is designated an ORF whose function remains uncertain. Trimming left V 3 bases short and J 4 bases short, with 19 bases between. This CDR3 contains 16 residues. CDR3 coding DNA: TGCGCCAGCAGTCAGGAATCTTGGGGTTCCACTTACGAGCAGTACTTC. It codes for CASSQESWGSTYEQYF.

Remarks on this clonotype: Being one base from a much bigger clone, this may be a read error. The rearrangement uses TRBV12-3 or TRBV12-4 and TRBJ1-1; D is possibly TRBD1 (6 bases). V shed 4 bases and J shed 10 bases, with 10 bases lying between them. This CDR3 region has 11 residues. CDR3 bases: TGTGCCAGCAGTTACGGCAGGGGAGCTTTCTTT. This codes for CASSYGRGAFF.